This T cell receptor (beta chain) was identified in a study of shared clonotypes between healthy human individuals. Study findings and constraints: Relative to their counterparts shared across all four donors, non-shared clonotypes exhibited diminished generation probabilities. Only blood underwent sampling, and tissue repertoires likely differ.

Notes on this clone: What it recognizes is unknown.

Looked up from germline, CDR1 is MNHEY and CDR2 is SVGAGI. Trimming took off 7 bases at V and 2 bases at J, with 12 bases between the two ends. The CDR3 consists of 15 residues. TCRdb keeps only in-frame clones here, not all; method: immunoSEQ multiplex PCR. Seen here are around 2.5 million clones, 90% to 95% observed once, and the top ten hold more than 0.35%. The clonotype was recovered from a man younger than 35 in good health. Some clones in this sample may be carry-over from other donors' samples. The chain uses TRBV6-5 and TRBJ2-6; possibly TRBD1 or TRBD2 for D (6 bases each). Sequencing was done on a sample of naive CD4+ T cells from PBMCs. Subset here: CD45RA+ positively selected. This CDR3 is CASIPEGAGANVLTF. CDR3 DNA: TGTGCCAGCATCCCGGAGGGGGCTGGGGCCAACGTCCTGACTTTC.